A single sample gave rise to the 8 T cell receptor beta chains below, sequenced in a study of identical twins (dated by TCRdb to about 2016). Library construction relied on 5' RACE. Sequencing instrument: Illumina HiSeq 2000. TCRdb took the public reads, trimmed them with fastp at Q25, ran MiXCR for clone calling and kept in-frame beta chains. Each entry merges the rows of one CDR3 protein and shows their most common DNA and genes. Recorded for this sample are about 530,000 distinct CDR3 sequences; 20% to 25% of them occurred a single time. Of the sample, approximately 0.52% falls within the top ten clones. These records were also assigned to another study, of yellow fever vaccine responses in identical twins.

What was sequenced was CD4+ T cells sorted from blood. The receptors were sampled from a woman under 30 in good health.

This clonotype was counted ten times or more. The chain couples TRBV12-3 or TRBV12-4 to TRBJ2-2, with 10 nucleotides matching TRBD1. The length of the CDR3 is 16 residues. Unmatched junction bases numbered 7, after V lost 5 bases and J lost 4 bases. The CDR3 is CASSPRTGGGTGELFF. The CDR3, as DNA: TGTGCCAGCAGTCCTCGGACAGGGGGTGGCACCGGGGAGCTGTTTTTT.

V is TRBV6-1 and J is TRBJ1-5; unclear D gene. The length of the CDR3 is 13 residues. The V gene lost 8 bases and the J gene lost 3 bases, with 11 bases spanning the gap. Germline CDR1 MNHNS, CDR2 SASEGT. CDR3 in DNA: TGTGCCAGCTCCCAATGGGACAATCAGCCCCAGCATTTT. It codes for CASSQWDNQPQHF.

The rearrangement joins TRBV20-1 to TRBJ2-5; D perhaps matches TRBD1 (5 bases). The CDR3 covers 14 residues. The germline CDR1 and CDR2 sequences are DFQATT and SNEGSKA (reference sequence). V lost 6 bases and J 2 bases, leaving 16 bases between the germline ends. The CDR3 sequence: CSAKGRVGQETQYF. DNA for the CDR3: TGCAGTGCCAAGGGGCGCGTCGGGCAAGAGACCCAGTACTTC.

The rearrangement links TRBV27 to TRBJ2-1; 7 nucleotides agree with TRBD2. After removal of 5 bases from V and 0 bases from J, the junction contained 7 bases not matched to a gene. Per germline, CDR1 MNHEY and CDR2 SMNVEV (reference sequence). The CDR3 is 16 residues long. As DNA, the CDR3 is TGTGCCAGCAGTGGCAGCGGGGCGAGCTCCTACAATGAGCAGTTCTTC. It encodes CASSGSGASSYNEQFF.

A few counts support this clonotype. V gene TRBV6-6 combines with J gene TRBJ2-2; no reliable D call. Per germline, CDR1 MNHNY and CDR2 SVGAGI (reference sequence). This CDR3 is built from 13 residues. V was clipped by 2 bases and J by 6 bases, with 7 bases between them. CDR3 loop: CASSYRQSGELFF. The CDR3 nucleotides are TGTGCCAGCAGTTACCGTCAGTCCGGGGAGCTGTTTTTT.

This chain links TRBV15 with TRBJ2-5; D gene ambiguous. Germline CDR1 reads LNHNV; CDR2 reads YYDKDF (reference sequence). Trimming removed 0 bases at V and 5 bases at J, with 10 bases between. The CDR3 totals 14 residues. This chain's CDR3 is CATSRDPQIETQYF. As DNA, the CDR3 is TGTGCCACCAGCAGAGATCCACAGATTGAGACCCAGTACTTC.

This clonotype was recorded once. V and J are TRBV29-1 and TRBJ2-7; TRBD2 aligns across 13 bases. The CDR3 covers 14 residues. The V and J ends lost 6 bases and 4 bases, in that order; junction bases with no gene match: 6. Germline V gives CDR1 SQVTM, CDR2 ANQGSEA. The CDR3 sequence is CSVAQTSGGYEQYF. The CDR3 DNA is TGCAGCGTCGCCCAGACTAGCGGGGGGTACGAGCAGTACTTC.

This chain uses TRBV5-1 with TRBJ2-1; TRBD1 is a possible D gene (6 bases). From germline, CDR1 is SGHRS and CDR2 YFSETQ. CDR3 length: 15 amino acids. The V end was cut by 3 bases, the J end by 5 bases, with 15 bases between. The CDR3 is CASSSDSQPNNEQFF. In DNA form, the CDR3 reads TGCGCCAGCAGCTCGGACAGCCAGCCCAACAATGAGCAGTTCTTC.